The rows below give T cell receptor beta chains drawn from one sample of a study of shared clonotypes between healthy human individuals. Assay: immunoSEQ multiplex PCR; the TCRdb copy retains only in-frame clones and omits some. The table includes some 2,500,000 clones, 85% to 95% detected once. Sequenced material: naive CD4+ T cells from PBMCs. Source of these receptors: a man aged 18 to 29 in good health. Some clones in this sample may be carry-over from other donors' samples. Both conserved end residues are part of each CDR3. D genes are given only for firm matches. Clone size is not always given. Where it is, it says once, few, many or a class for expanded clones.

j_gene: TRBJ2-4
d_gene: .
v_gene: TRBV19
abundance: once
CDR3aa: CATRGNLAKNIQYF
CDR3nt: TGTGCCACGCGGGGCAACTTAGCCAAAAACATTCAGTACTTC

j_gene: TRBJ2-7
d_gene: .
v_gene: TRBV5-6
abundance: once
CDR3aa: CASSLGMDSSYEQYF
CDR3nt: TGTGCCAGCAGCTTGGGGATGGACAGCTCCTACGAGCAGTACTTC

j_gene: TRBJ2-1
d_gene: .
v_gene: TRBV29-1
abundance: .
CDR3aa: CSVGSGIAEQFF
CDR3nt: TGCAGCGTTGGGTCAGGAATAGCTGAGCAGTTCTTC

j_gene: TRBJ2-1
d_gene: .
v_gene: TRBV11-2
abundance: .
CDR3aa: CASSLDDVAFGASFF
CDR3nt: .

j_gene: TRBJ2-2
d_gene: TRBD2
v_gene: TRBV5-1
abundance: .
CDR3aa: CASSLEASGRGGELFF
CDR3nt: TGCGCCAGCAGCTTGGAGGCTAGCGGGAGAGGCGGGGAGCTGTTTTTT

j_gene: TRBJ1-5
d_gene: TRBD1
v_gene: TRBV7-6
abundance: .
CDR3aa: CASRGDRGNQPQHF
CDR3nt: TGTGCCAGCAGGGGGGACAGGGGAAATCAGCCCCAGCATTTT

j_gene: TRBJ2-2
d_gene: .
v_gene: TRBV27
abundance: .
CDR3aa: CASSVVGAALGNTGELFF
CDR3nt: TGTGCCAGCAGTGTGGTGGGTGCGGCACTCGGGAACACCGGGGAGCTGTTTTTT

j_gene: TRBJ2-5
d_gene: TRBD2
v_gene: TRBV27
abundance: once
CDR3aa: CASRRAGAVETQYF
CDR3nt: TGTGCCAGCAGACGAGCGGGAGCAGTCGAGACCCAGTACTTC

j_gene: TRBJ2-7
d_gene: TRBD2
v_gene: TRBV6-5
abundance: .
CDR3aa: CASSQGLYEQYF
CDR3nt: TGTGCCAGCAGCCAGGGACTATACGAGCAGTACTTC

j_gene: TRBJ2-2
d_gene: .
v_gene: TRBV28
abundance: once
CDR3aa: CATLYAGELFF
CDR3nt: TGTGCCACCCTTTACGCCGGGGAGCTGTTTTTT

j_gene: TRBJ2-7
d_gene: TRBD2
v_gene: TRBV5-1
abundance: .
CDR3aa: CASSLSGRNSYEQYF
CDR3nt: TGCGCCAGCAGCTTGAGCGGGAGGAACTCCTACGAGCAGTACTTC

j_gene: TRBJ1-2
d_gene: .
v_gene: TRBV28
abundance: once
CDR3aa: CASRTSPGGAIANYGYTF
CDR3nt: TGTGCCAGCAGAACCTCCCCGGGTGGGGCAATAGCTAACTATGGCTACACCTTC

j_gene: TRBJ2-7
d_gene: .
v_gene: TRBV18
abundance: .
CDR3aa: CASTATGNYEQYF
CDR3nt: TGTGCCAGCACCGCGACAGGAAACTACGAGCAGTACTTC

j_gene: TRBJ2-7
d_gene: .
v_gene: TRBV6-5
abundance: .
CDR3aa: CASSYSYGASREQYF
CDR3nt: TGTGCCAGCAGTTACTCTTATGGGGCTAGCAGAGAGCAGTACTTC

j_gene: TRBJ2-7
d_gene: .
v_gene: TRBV2
abundance: .
CDR3aa: CASSERAGGPFDEQYF
CDR3nt: TGTGCCAGCAGTGAACGGGCCGGGGGGCCCTTCGACGAGCAGTACTTC

j_gene: TRBJ1-2
d_gene: TRBD1
v_gene: TRBV5-1
abundance: .
CDR3aa: CASSADRGHDGYTF
CDR3nt: TGCGCCAGCAGCGCGGACAGGGGGCACGATGGGTACACCTTC

j_gene: TRBJ2-1
d_gene: TRBD2
v_gene: TRBV28
abundance: .
CDR3aa: CASSYGRGLAGAYHYNEQFF
CDR3nt: TGTGCCAGCAGTTATGGGCGGGGACTAGCGGGAGCTTACCACTACAATGAGCAGTTCTTC

j_gene: TRBJ2-7
d_gene: .
v_gene: TRBV15
abundance: .
CDR3aa: CATSREGHYEQYF
CDR3nt: TGTGCCACCAGCAGAGAGGGACATTACGAGCAGTACTTC

j_gene: TRBJ1-2
d_gene: .
v_gene: TRBV28
abundance: .
CDR3aa: CASSPKIRRYTF
CDR3nt: TGTGCCAGCAGTCCCAAGATACGCCGCTACACCTTC

j_gene: TRBJ2-1
d_gene: .
v_gene: TRBV11-2
abundance: .
CDR3aa: CASSSIQSSHEQFF
CDR3nt: TGTGCCAGCAGCTCGATACAAAGCTCTCATGAGCAGTTCTTC

j_gene: TRBJ2-7
d_gene: TRBD1
v_gene: TRBV5-5
abundance: .
CDR3aa: CASSSWTGNKYEQYF
CDR3nt: TGTGCCAGCAGCTCCTGGACAGGAAACAAGTACGAGCAGTACTTC

j_gene: TRBJ2-3
d_gene: .
v_gene: TRBV11-2
abundance: .
CDR3aa: CASSLDGQFTDTQYF
CDR3nt: TGTGCCAGCAGCTTAGATGGACAGTTCACAGATACGCAGTATTTT

j_gene: TRBJ1-5
d_gene: TRBD1
v_gene: TRBV30
abundance: few
CDR3aa: CAWSYGQGDQPQHF
CDR3nt: TGTGCCTGGAGCTATGGACAGGGGGACCAGCCCCAGCATTTT

j_gene: TRBJ2-1
d_gene: TRBD1
v_gene: TRBV5-5
abundance: .
CDR3aa: CASSLAGQVYNEQFF
CDR3nt: TGTGCCAGCAGCTTGGCGGGACAGGTCTACAATGAGCAGTTCTTC

j_gene: TRBJ2-1
d_gene: TRBD2
v_gene: TRBV11-3
abundance: .
CDR3aa: CASSLGLASHNEQFF
CDR3nt: TGTGCCAGCAGCTTGGGACTAGCAAGCCACAATGAGCAGTTCTTC

j_gene: TRBJ2-5
d_gene: TRBD2
v_gene: TRBV5-1
abundance: .
CDR3aa: CASSNPGLAVQYQETQYF
CDR3nt: TGCGCCAGCAGCAACCCGGGACTAGCGGTCCAGTACCAAGAGACCCAGTACTTC

j_gene: TRBJ2-3
d_gene: TRBD2
v_gene: TRBV2
abundance: once
CDR3aa: CASSAGLAVLLSSTDTQYF
CDR3nt: TGTGCCAGCAGTGCGGGACTAGCGGTCCTACTGTCTAGCACAGATACGCAGTATTTT

j_gene: TRBJ2-7
d_gene: TRBD1
v_gene: TRBV28
abundance: .
CDR3aa: CASTRTGFYEQYF
CDR3nt: TGTGCCAGCACCAGGACAGGTTTCTACGAGCAGTACTTC

j_gene: TRBJ2-3
d_gene: .
v_gene: TRBV5-1
abundance: few
CDR3aa: CASSATDTQYF
CDR3nt: TGCGCCAGCAGCGCCACAGATACGCAGTATTTT

j_gene: TRBJ2-1
d_gene: .
v_gene: TRBV29-1
abundance: .
CDR3aa: CSATISYNEQFF
CDR3nt: TGCAGCGCCACAATTTCCTACAATGAGCAGTTCTTC

j_gene: TRBJ2-1
d_gene: TRBD1
v_gene: TRBV9
abundance: once
CDR3aa: CASSGPRDRVYNEQFF
CDR3nt: TGTGCCAGCAGCGGGCCCCGGGACAGAGTCTACAATGAGCAGTTCTTC

j_gene: TRBJ1-1
d_gene: .
v_gene: TRBV5-1
abundance: .
CDR3aa: CASSLGQSSMKEIF
CDR3nt: TGCGCCAGCAGCTTGGGACAGTCCTCTATGAAAGAAATCTTT